A few counts support the clone carrying this T cell receptor beta chain. Its antigen remains unknown. The CDR3 loop spans 18 amino acids. CDR1 and CDR2 (germline): SEHNR, FQNEAQ (reference sequence). The V and J ends lost 4 bases and 3 bases, in that order; junction bases with no gene match: 12. Primers used in a second PCR of about 7 to 11 cycles were a sample-barcoded 5' primer and a J-beta primer mix. MiXCR, run by TCRdb on the 5' RACE reads, gives a single entry per CDR3 protein. The data hold some 800,000 distinct CDR3 sequences, with 20% to 30% observed a single time. This entry comes from a study of blood T cells in healthy people across ages. Regarding the study as a whole: There were more naive CD4+ cells and higher diversity in long-lived donors than in aged donors. Unsorted PBMC input precluded a conclusive naive versus antigen-experienced comparison.

The same sample was also used in a study of T cells of mothers and their children. That report adds: Each child gave 2.9 million or so TCR beta CDR3 reads (each mother, over 9.5 million). Slightly higher but non-significant overlap marked related mother-child pairs versus unrelated pairs.

The genes are TRBV7-9 and TRBJ2-7; the match to TRBD2 covers 13 bases. The material sequenced was blood. The clonotype was recovered from a boy aged 5-17 years in good health. In nucleotides, the CDR3 is TGTGCCAGCAGCTCCGGACTAGCGGGAGAGACGAGCTACTACGAGCAGTACTTC. It is translated as CASSSGLAGETSYYEQYF.